This T cell receptor (beta chain) was found in a study of shared clonotypes between healthy human individuals. The protocol was immunoSEQ multiplex PCR, while the TCRdb copy is restricted to in-frame clones and leaves out a portion. The data show 2,100,000 or so clones, nearly 97% seen once. V shed 2 bases and J shed 10 bases, with 17 bases lying between them. The CDR3 is made up of 14 amino acids. CDR1 and CDR2 from the germline V gene are MDHEN and SYDVKM. V gene TRBV28 combines with J gene TRBJ2-5, with D possibly called TRBD1 or TRBD2 (5 bases each). The clonotype comes from a man aged 18 to 30 in good health. The source material was naive CD4+ T cells sorted from blood. The subset denotes: CD45RA+ positively selected. CDR3 amino acids: CASSLGLPKGSQYF. The CDR3 coding sequence is TGTGCCAGCAGTTTAGGACTGCCCAAGGGGAGCCAGTACTTC.